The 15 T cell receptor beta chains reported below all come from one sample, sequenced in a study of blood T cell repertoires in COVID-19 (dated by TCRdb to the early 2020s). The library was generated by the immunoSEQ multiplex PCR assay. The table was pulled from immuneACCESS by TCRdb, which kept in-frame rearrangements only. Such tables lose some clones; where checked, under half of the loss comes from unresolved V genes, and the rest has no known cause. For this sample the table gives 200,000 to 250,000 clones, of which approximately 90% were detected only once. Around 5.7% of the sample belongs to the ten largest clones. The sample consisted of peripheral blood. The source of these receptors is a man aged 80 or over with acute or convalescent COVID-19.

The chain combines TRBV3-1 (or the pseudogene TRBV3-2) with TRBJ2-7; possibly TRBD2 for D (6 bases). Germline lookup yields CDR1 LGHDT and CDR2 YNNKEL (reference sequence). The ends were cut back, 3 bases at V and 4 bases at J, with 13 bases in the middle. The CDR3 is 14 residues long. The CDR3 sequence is CASSQGLELYEQYF. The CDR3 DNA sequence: TGTGCCAGCAGCCAGGGACTTGAGCTTTACGAGCAGTACTTC.

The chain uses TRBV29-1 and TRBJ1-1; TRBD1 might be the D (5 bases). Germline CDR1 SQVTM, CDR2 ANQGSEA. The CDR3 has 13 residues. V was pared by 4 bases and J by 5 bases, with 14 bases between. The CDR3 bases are TGCAGCGTTGTAGGGCAGGGAGGGACTGAAGCTTTCTTT. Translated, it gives CSVVGQGGTEAFF. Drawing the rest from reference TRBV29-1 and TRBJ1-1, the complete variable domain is SAVISQKPSRDICQRGTSLTIQCQVDSQVTMMFWYRQQPGQSLTLIATANQGSEATYESGFVIDKFPISRPNLTFSTLTVSNMSPEDSSIYLCSVVGQGGTEAFFGQGTRLTVV.

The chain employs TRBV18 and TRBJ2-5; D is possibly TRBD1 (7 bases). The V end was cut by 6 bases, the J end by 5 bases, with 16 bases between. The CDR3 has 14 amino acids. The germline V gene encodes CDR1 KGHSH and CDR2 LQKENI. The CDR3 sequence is CASSPARGRETQYF. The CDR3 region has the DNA TGTGCCAGCTCCCCCGCCAGGGGGAGGGAGACCCAGTACTTC. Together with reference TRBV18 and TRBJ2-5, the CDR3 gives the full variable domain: NAGVMQNPRHLVRRRGQEARLRCSPMKGHSHVYWYRQLPEEGLKFMVYLQKENIIDESGMPKERFSAEFPKEGPSILRIQQVVRGDSAAYFCASSPARGRETQYFGPGTRLLVL.

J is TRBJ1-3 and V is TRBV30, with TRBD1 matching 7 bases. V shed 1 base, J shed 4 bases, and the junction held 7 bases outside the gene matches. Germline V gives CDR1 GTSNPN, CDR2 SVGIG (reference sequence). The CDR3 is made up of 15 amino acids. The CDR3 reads CAWSAGTAKGNTIYF. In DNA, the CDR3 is TGTGCCTGGAGTGCCGGGACAGCAAAGGGAAACACCATATATTTT.

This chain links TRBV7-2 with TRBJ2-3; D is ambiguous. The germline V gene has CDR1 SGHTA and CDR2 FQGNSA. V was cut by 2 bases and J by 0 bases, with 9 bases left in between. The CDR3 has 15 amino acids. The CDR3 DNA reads TGTGCCAGCAGCTTACGGTTTACTAGCACAGATACGCAGTATTTT. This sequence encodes CASSLRFTSTDTQYF.

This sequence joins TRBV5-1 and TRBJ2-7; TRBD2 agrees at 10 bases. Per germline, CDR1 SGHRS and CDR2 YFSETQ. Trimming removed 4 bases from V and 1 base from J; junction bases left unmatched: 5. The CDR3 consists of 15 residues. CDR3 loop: CASSPGTSDSYEQYV. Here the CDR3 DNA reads TGCGCCAGCAGCCCGGGGACTAGCGATTCCTACGAGCAGTACGTC.

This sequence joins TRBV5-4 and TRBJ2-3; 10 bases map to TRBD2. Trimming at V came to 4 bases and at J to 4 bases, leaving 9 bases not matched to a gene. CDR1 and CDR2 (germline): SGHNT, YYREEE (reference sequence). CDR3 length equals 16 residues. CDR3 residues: CASSQLAGGRADTQYF. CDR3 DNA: TGTGCCAGCAGCCAATTAGCGGGAGGTAGGGCAGATACGCAGTATTTT. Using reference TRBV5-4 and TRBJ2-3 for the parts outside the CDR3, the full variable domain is ETGVTQSPTHLIKTRGQQVTLRCSSQSGHNTVSWYQQALGQGPQFIFQYYREEENGRGNFPPRFSGLQFPNYSSELNVNALELDDSALYLCASSQLAGGRADTQYFGPGTRLTVL.

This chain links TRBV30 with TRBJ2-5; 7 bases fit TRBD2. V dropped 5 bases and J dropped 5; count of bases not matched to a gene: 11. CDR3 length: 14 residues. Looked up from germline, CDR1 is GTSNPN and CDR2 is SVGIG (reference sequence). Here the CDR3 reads CAWRGAGVSETQYF. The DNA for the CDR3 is TGTGCCTGGCGGGGCGCGGGAGTGTCGGAGACCCAGTACTTC.

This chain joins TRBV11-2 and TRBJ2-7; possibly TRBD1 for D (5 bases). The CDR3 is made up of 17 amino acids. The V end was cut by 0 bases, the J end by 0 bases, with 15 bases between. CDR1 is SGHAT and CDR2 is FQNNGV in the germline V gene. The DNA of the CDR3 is TGTGCCAGCAGCTTAGATATGGCAGGGTTCCCCTCCTACGAGCAGTACTTC. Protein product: CASSLDMAGFPSYEQYF.

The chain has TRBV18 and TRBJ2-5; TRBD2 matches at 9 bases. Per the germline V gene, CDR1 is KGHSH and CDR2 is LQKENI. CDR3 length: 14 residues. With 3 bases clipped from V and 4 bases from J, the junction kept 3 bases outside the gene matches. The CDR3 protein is CASSPGAGGETQYF. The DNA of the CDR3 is TGTGCCAGCTCACCCGGAGCGGGGGGAGAGACCCAGTACTTC. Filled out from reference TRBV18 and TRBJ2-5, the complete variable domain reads NAGVMQNPRHLVRRRGQEARLRCSPMKGHSHVYWYRQLPEEGLKFMVYLQKENIIDESGMPKERFSAEFPKEGPSILRIQQVVRGDSAAYFCASSPGAGGETQYFGPGTRLLVL.

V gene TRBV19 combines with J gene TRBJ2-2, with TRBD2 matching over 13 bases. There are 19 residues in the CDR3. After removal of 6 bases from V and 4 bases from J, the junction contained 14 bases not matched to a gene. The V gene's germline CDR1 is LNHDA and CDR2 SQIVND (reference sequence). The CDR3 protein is CASSNDRGLAGISTGELFF. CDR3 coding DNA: TGTGCCAGTAGCAACGACAGGGGACTAGCGGGAATAAGCACCGGGGAGCTGTTTTTT.

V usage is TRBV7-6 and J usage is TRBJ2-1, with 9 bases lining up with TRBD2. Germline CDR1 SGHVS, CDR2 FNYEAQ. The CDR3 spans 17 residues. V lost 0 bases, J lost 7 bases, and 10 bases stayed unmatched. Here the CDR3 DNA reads TGTGCCAGCAGCTTAGCGTGGGGGCGGGAGGGTTATAATGAGCAGTTCTTC. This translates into CASSLAWGREGYNEQFF.

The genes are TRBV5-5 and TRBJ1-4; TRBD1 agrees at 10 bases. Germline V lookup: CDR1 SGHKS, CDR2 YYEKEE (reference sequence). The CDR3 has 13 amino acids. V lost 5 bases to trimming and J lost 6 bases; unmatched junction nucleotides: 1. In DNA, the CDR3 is TGTGCCAGCAGGACAGGGGGCGATGAAAAACTGTTTTTT. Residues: CASRTGGDEKLFF.

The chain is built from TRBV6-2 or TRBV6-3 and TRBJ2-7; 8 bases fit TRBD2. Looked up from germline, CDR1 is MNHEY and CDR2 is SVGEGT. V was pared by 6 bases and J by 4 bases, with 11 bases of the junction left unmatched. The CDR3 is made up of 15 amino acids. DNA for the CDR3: TGTGCCAGCAGCTATGGGGTAGCGGGGCTGTACGAGCAGTACGTC. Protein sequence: CASSYGVAGLYEQYV.

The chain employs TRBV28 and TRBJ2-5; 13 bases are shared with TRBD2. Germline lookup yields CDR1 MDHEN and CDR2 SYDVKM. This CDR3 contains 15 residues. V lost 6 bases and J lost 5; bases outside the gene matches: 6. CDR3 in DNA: TGTGCCAGCAGCCCTGGGACTAGCGGGAAGGAGACCCAGTACTTC. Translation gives CASSPGTSGKETQYF.